The entry that follows covers one T cell receptor (beta chain) sequence. One junction end disagrees with the germline gene, perhaps due to a read error. Germline CDR1 SSHAT, CDR2 FNYEAQ (reference sequence). The CDR3 has 17 amino acids. Using immunoSEQ multiplex PCR, the repertoire was profiled, and TCRdb retains in-frame clones only, with some absent. This sample has 55,000 to 95,000 clones, with roughly nine tenths found just once. This record belongs to a study of T cell changes during pregnancy in multiple sclerosis. The V and J genes are TRBV7-7 and TRBJ2-6, with TRBD1 identical over 9 bases. The origin of this receptor is a female donor in good health, enrolled as a control in a pregnancy study. Sequenced material: peripheral blood, taken in the second trimester of pregnancy. In nucleotides, the CDR3 is TGTGCTAGCAGCTTAGTGGGACAGGGCTCTGGGGCCAACGTCCTGACTTTC. It translates to CASSLVGQGSGANVLTF.